What follows are 21 T cell receptor beta chains derived from one specimen sequenced in a study of T cell responses to AZD1222 COVID-19 vaccine. Profiled with immunoSEQ multiplex PCR; TCRdb holds only in-frame clones, not every one. Counted here are some 120,000 clones, 88% occurring once; the ten biggest clones make up about 8.8%. Specimen: peripheral blood, collected on day 0 of AZD1222 vaccination. The receptors derive from an adult in good health.

As concerns this clone: Other DNA sequences in the sample encode the same CDR3. V is TRBV9 and J is TRBJ1-6, with D maybe TRBD1 (6 bases). The germline CDR1 and CDR2 sequences are SGDLS and YYNGEE. With 4 bases removed from V and 3 bases from J, the gap between germline ends came to 11 bases. This CDR3 is 15 amino acids long. DNA for the CDR3: TGTGCCAGCAGCCCGCAGACAGGCTATAATTCACCCCTCCACTTT. This gives the protein CASSPQTGYNSPLHF. Full variable domain (missing parts from reference TRBV9 and TRBJ1-6): DSGVTQTPKHLITATGQRVTLRCSPRSGDLSVYWYQQSLDQGLQFLIQYYNGEERAKGNILERFSAQQFPDLHSELNLSSLELGDSALYFCASSPQTGYNSPLHFGNGTRLTVT.

There are a few counts of this clone. The V gene is TRBV9, the J gene TRBJ1-4, with D unclear. The CDR3 consists of 14 residues. V lost 0 bases to trimming and J lost 8 bases, with 11 bases between them. CDR1 and CDR2 from the germline V gene are SGDLS and YYNGEE. Here the CDR3 DNA reads TGTGCCAGCAGCGTAGAAGGGTTTGGCGAAAAACTGTTTTTT. Translation: CASSVEGFGEKLFF.

The chain carries TRBV6-5 and TRBJ1-1; TRBD1 is a possible D gene (5 bases). CDR3 length equals 15 residues. With 2 bases removed from V and 5 bases from J, the gap between germline ends came to 15 bases. Germline values: CDR1 MNHEY, CDR2 SVGAGI. The CDR3 nucleotides read TGTGCCAGCAGTTACAGACTCGAGCGGGGGACTGAAGCTTTCTTT. It codes for CASSYRLERGTEAFF.

The chain is built from TRBV27 and TRBJ1-1; no reliable D call. Trimming took 0 bases from V and 4 from J, leaving 6 bases between them. This CDR3 has 13 residues. Germline V gene lookup returns CDR1 MNHEY and CDR2 SMNVEV (reference sequence). In nucleotides, the CDR3 is TGTGCCAGCAGTTTATCGGGAGGCACTGAAGCTTTCTTT. Protein: CASSLSGGTEAFF.

The chain carries TRBV11-1 and TRBJ1-4; no clear D gene. Germline V gene lookup returns CDR1 SGHAT and CDR2 FQDESV (reference sequence). CDR3 length equals 13 residues. Between the trimmed V and J ends, which lost 5 bases and 7 bases, there was a span of 11 bases. CDR3 sequence (DNA): TGTGCCAGCAGCCCACAGCTGGGTGAAAAACTGTTTTTT. It translates to CASSPQLGEKLFF.

The rearrangement joins TRBV9 to TRBJ1-5; tentative D call: TRBD1 (6 bases). Germline values: CDR1 SGDLS, CDR2 YYNGEE. The CDR3 has 13 residues. Trimming shortened V by 4 bases and J by 7 bases, and 12 bases separated the two germline ends. In nucleotides, the CDR3 is TGTGCCAGCAGCCTTCACGGGGGCCAGCCCCAGCATTTT. Amino acid sequence: CASSLHGGQPQHF.

The CDR3 here is CASSPQGRVEQYF. Written as DNA, the CDR3 is TGTGCCAGCAGCCCACAAGGTCGGGTCGAGCAGTACTTC. V is TRBV7-9 and J is TRBJ2-7; D not certain. Germline V lookup: CDR1 SEHNR, CDR2 FQNEAQ (reference sequence). The CDR3 runs to 13 residues. V was pared by 5 bases and J by 6 bases, with 14 bases between.

J is TRBJ2-2 and V is TRBV5-6; D might be TRBD2 (5 bases). The germline CDR1 and CDR2 sequences are SGHDT and YYEEEE. CDR3 length: 15 residues. Trimming took 0 bases from V and 5 from J, leaving 11 bases between them. The CDR3 protein is CASSLAMDSTGELFF. The DNA for the CDR3 is TGTGCCAGCAGCTTGGCCATGGACTCGACCGGGGAGCTGTTTTTT.

The table lists this clone with a few counts. This sequence joins TRBV11-3 and TRBJ2-2; D perhaps matches TRBD1 (5 bases). CDR1 is SGHNT, CDR2 YENEEA, per germline. The ends were cut back, 2 bases at V and 7 bases at J, with 11 bases in the middle. The CDR3 is 14 residues long. DNA for the CDR3: TGTGCCAGCAGCTTATCTGGGGCCGTCGGGGAGCTGTTTTTT. This codes for CASSLSGAVGELFF.

This clone showed up just once. The genes are TRBV30 and TRBJ1-1, with TRBD1 matching 7 bases. J was trimmed by 0 bases and V by 1 base; bases with no gene match: 2. Germline assignment: CDR1 GTSNPN and CDR2 SVGIG (reference sequence). The CDR3 is 14 amino acids. The CDR3 nucleotides read TGTGCCTGGAGTGGACAGGGTGTGAACACTGAAGCTTTCTTT. It codes for CAWSGQGVNTEAFF.

The chain joins TRBV3-1 (or the pseudogene TRBV3-2) to TRBJ2-7, with D perhaps TRBD1 (5 bases). V lost 1 base, J lost 3 bases, and 13 bases lay in between. Germline V lookup: CDR1 LGHDT, CDR2 YNNKEL (reference sequence). The CDR3 is 15 amino acids. The CDR3: CASSQGPGSIYEQYF. CDR3 DNA sequence: TGTGCCAGCAGCCAAGGGCCAGGGTCAATCTACGAGCAGTACTTC.

The chain uses TRBV3-1 (or the pseudogene TRBV3-2) and TRBJ1-6, with a tentative D call TRBD1 (5 bases). Per germline, CDR1 LGHDT and CDR2 YNNKEL (reference sequence). The CDR3 spans 17 residues. The V end was cut by 3 bases, the J end by 0 bases, with 12 bases between. In nucleotides, the CDR3 is TGTGCCAGCAGCCAGGGGCAGTCGAGCTCCTATAATTCACCCCTCCACTTT. It codes for CASSQGQSSSYNSPLHF.

The rearrangement links TRBV6-2 or TRBV6-3 to TRBJ2-5, with TRBD2 as a possible D gene (5 bases). The V gene's germline CDR1 is MNHEY and CDR2 SVGEGT. CDR3 length equals 15 residues. V shed 1 base and J shed 4 bases, with 13 bases lying between them. In DNA form, the CDR3 reads TGTGCCAGCAGTTACTTTCGGAGCGGCGGAGAGACCCAGTACTTC. This translates into CASSYFRSGGETQYF.

V is TRBV20-1 and J is TRBJ2-2; no clear D gene. The CDR3 runs to 14 residues. V was shortened by 3 bases and J by 0 bases, with 8 bases between the two germline ends. Looked up from germline, CDR1 is DFQATT and CDR2 is SNEGSKA (reference sequence). CDR3 sequence: CSASRQANTGELFF. The CDR3 nucleotides are TGCAGTGCTAGTCGCCAGGCGAACACCGGGGAGCTGTTTTTT.

The V gene is TRBV7-7, the J gene TRBJ2-2, with D possibly TRBD2 on 5 matching bases. Germline V CDR1 and CDR2: SSHAT, FNYEAQ (reference sequence). The CDR3 is 14 amino acids. The ends were cut back, 0 bases at V and 6 bases at J, with 8 bases in the middle. CDR3 nucleotides: TGTGCCAGCAGCTTAGCCCGGGAATCCGGGGAGCTGTTTTTT. Translation gives CASSLARESGELFF.

The chain carries TRBV3-1 (or the pseudogene TRBV3-2) and TRBJ2-7; D is uncertain. Germline V lookup: CDR1 LGHDT, CDR2 YNNKEL (reference sequence). CDR3 length: 15 residues. The V end lost 1 base, the J end lost 0 bases, and 10 bases lay between the germline ends. CDR3 amino acids: CASSQGSSYSYEQYF. The CDR3 DNA follows: TGTGCCAGCAGCCAAGGATCCAGCTACTCCTACGAGCAGTACTTC.

A few counts support this clone. The rearrangement links TRBV11-2 to TRBJ2-7; TRBD1 aligns across 7 bases. Trimming took 5 bases from V and 2 from J; bases not matched to a gene: 6. Germline-derived CDR1 and CDR2 are SGHAT and FQNNGV. This CDR3 spans 14 amino acids. This CDR3 is CASSLYRGTYEQYF. The CDR3 bases are TGTGCCAGCAGCCTATACAGGGGAACCTACGAGCAGTACTTC.

The chain carries TRBV27 and TRBJ1-5; no clear D gene. The CDR3 consists of 15 residues. Germline V CDR1 and CDR2: MNHEY, SMNVEV (reference sequence). V was shortened by 9 bases and J by 2 bases, with 17 bases between the two germline ends. DNA of the CDR3: TGTGCCAGTGCTAGGACGGTGGTTGGCAATCAGCCCCAGCATTTT. Translation gives CASARTVVGNQPQHF.

The gene calls are TRBV19 and TRBJ2-7, with D perhaps matching TRBD1 (6 bases). Trimming pared 5 bases from V and 0 bases from J, leaving 11 bases between. CDR3 length: 14 amino acids. Per germline, CDR1 LNHDA and CDR2 SQIVND (reference sequence). The CDR3 spells CASSSHRDSYEQYF. The CDR3 DNA is TGTGCCAGTAGTTCCCACAGGGACTCCTACGAGCAGTACTTC.

This chain connects TRBV15 to TRBJ2-2, with no clear D. The length of the CDR3 is 15 residues. Germline loops: CDR1 LNHNV, CDR2 YYDKDF (reference sequence). V dropped 1 base and J dropped 0 bases, with 6 bases sitting between them. The CDR3 bases are TGTGCCACCAGCAGAGGAAACCCGAACACCGGGGAGCTGTTTTTT. Its translation is CATSRGNPNTGELFF.

This clone was picked up one time. J is TRBJ1-2 and V is TRBV7-8; D call uncertain. Germline lookup yields CDR1 SGHVS and CDR2 FQNEAQ. Trimming pared 5 bases from V and 0 bases from J, leaving 19 bases between. CDR3 size: 17 residues. The CDR3 is CASSREGVAVANYGYTF. CDR3 nucleotide sequence: TGTGCCAGCAGCAGAGAGGGAGTCGCTGTAGCTAACTATGGCTACACCTTC.